This TCR beta chain stems from a study of T cell repertoires in aging, cancer and after chemotherapy. TCR beta rearrangements were amplified from peripheral blood genomic DNA. Multiplex touch-down PCR with TRB-A/B primers amplified rearranged V-D-J TRB sequences. TCRdb reprocessed the multiplex PCR reads with MiXCR, giving one entry per CDR3 protein. This repertoire shows some 2,900 distinct CDR3 sequences, about 47% found once; its top ten account for approximately 7.3%. Sequenced material: blood. This receptor was identified in a human donor with a blood cancer.

The CDR3 DNA reads TGTGCCAGCAGCACACGGGACAGGGGGACCGGGGAGCTGTTTTTT. It specifies CASSTRDRGTGELFF. The chain joins TRBV13 to TRBJ2-2, with TRBD1 matching 11 bases. The J segment lost 5 bases and the V segment lost 5 bases, leaving 4 bases of the junction unmatched. The CDR3 sequence is 15 residues long. CDR1 PRHDT and CDR2 FYEKMQ come from the germline V gene (reference sequence).